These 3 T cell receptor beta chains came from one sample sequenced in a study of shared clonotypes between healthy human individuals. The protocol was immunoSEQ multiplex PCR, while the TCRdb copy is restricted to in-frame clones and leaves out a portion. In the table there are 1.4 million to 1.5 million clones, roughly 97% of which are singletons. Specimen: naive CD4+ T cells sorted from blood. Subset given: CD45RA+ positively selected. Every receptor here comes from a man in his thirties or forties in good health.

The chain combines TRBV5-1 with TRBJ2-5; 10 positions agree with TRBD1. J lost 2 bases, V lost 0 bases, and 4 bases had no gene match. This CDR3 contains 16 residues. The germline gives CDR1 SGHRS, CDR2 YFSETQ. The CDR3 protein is CASSLALGQGQETQYF. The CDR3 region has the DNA TGCGCCAGCAGCTTGGCCCTGGGACAGGGGCAAGAGACCCAGTACTTC.

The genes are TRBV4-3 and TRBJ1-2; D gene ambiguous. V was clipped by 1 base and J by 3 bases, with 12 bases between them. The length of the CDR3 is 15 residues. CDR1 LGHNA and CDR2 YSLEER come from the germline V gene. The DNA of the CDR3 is TGCGCCAGCAGCCAAGGGCCGGGGAGTGACTATGGCTACACCTTC. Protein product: CASSQGPGSDYGYTF.

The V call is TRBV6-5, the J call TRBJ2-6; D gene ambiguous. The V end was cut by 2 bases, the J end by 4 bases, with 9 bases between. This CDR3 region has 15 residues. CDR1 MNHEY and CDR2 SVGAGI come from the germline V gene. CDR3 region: CASSYTQLGANVLTF. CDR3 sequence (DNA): TGTGCCAGCAGTTACACCCAGCTGGGGGCCAACGTCCTGACTTTC.